This passage covers 7 T cell receptor beta chains from one sample sequenced in a study of blood T cell repertoires in COVID-19. Method: immunoSEQ multiplex PCR; TCRdb's copy keeps in-frame clones and lacks some. This table holds some 62,000 clones, around 79% found once. What was sequenced was peripheral blood. The receptor source for this set is a man between 60 and 75 years old with acute or convalescent COVID-19.

This chain links TRBV9 with TRBJ2-3, with TRBD2 identical over 9 bases. Germline V gene lookup returns CDR1 SGDLS and CDR2 YYNGEE. CDR3 length: 17 residues. V lost 3 bases, J lost 6 bases, and 14 bases stayed unmatched. The CDR3 DNA sequence: TGTGCCAGCAGCGCCCCCTTGACTAGCGGTGGGGGGGATACGCAGTATTTT. It codes for CASSAPLTSGGGDTQYF.

This clone was picked up one time. The gene calls are TRBV7-3 and TRBJ1-6, with a possible D match to TRBD1 (5 bases). The CDR3 has 16 amino acids. With 2 bases removed from V and 0 bases from J, the gap between germline ends came to 8 bases. CDR1 is SGHTA and CDR2 is FQGTGA in the germline V gene. CDR3 loop: CASSLGGSSYNSPLHF. The CDR3 bases are TGTGCCAGCAGCTTAGGGGGGAGCTCCTATAATTCACCCCTCCACTTT.

The J gene is TRBJ2-1, the V gene TRBV29-1, with TRBD2 as a possible D gene (6 bases). Germline CDR1 and CDR2: SQVTM and ANQGSEA. The CDR3 is made up of 12 amino acids. CDR3 nucleotides: TGCAGTTCGGGGGAGCCCTACAATGAGCAGTTCTTC. Encoded protein: CSSGEPYNEQFF.

The sample holds one count of this clone. The gene calls are TRBV10-3 and TRBJ2-7; 10 nucleotides line up with TRBD1. CDR1 is ENHRY, CDR2 SYGVKD, per germline. Unmatched junction bases numbered 11, after V lost 7 bases and J lost 2 bases. The CDR3 extends over 16 amino acids. CDR3 residues: CAINTQPGQGTYEQYF. The CDR3 DNA sequence: TGTGCCATCAACACACAACCGGGACAGGGGACCTACGAGCAGTACTTC.

The rearrangement links TRBV5-1 to TRBJ1-2, with D perhaps matching TRBD1 (5 bases). The V end was cut by 1 base, the J end by 6 bases, with 10 bases between. In germline, CDR1 is SGHRS, CDR2 YFSETQ. The length of the CDR3 is 13 residues. CDR3 in DNA: TGCGCCAGCAGCTTGACGACAGAAAATGGCTACACCTTC. Translation: CASSLTTENGYTF.

This clone was counted a single time. The chain recombines TRBV30 with TRBJ2-3, with D possibly matching TRBD1 (6 bases). V was shortened by 5 bases and J by 4 bases, with 13 bases between the two germline ends. The germline gives CDR1 GTSNPN, CDR2 SVGIG (reference sequence). The CDR3 is 13 amino acids. CDR3 nucleotides: TGTGCCTGGCGGACGAACAGGGCAGATACGCAGTATTTT. It is translated as CAWRTNRADTQYF.

This clone is a singleton in its sample. The V gene is TRBV6-5, the J gene TRBJ2-1; TRBD2 matches 9 bases. From germline, CDR1 is MNHEY and CDR2 SVGAGI. The CDR3 spans 15 residues. The trim removed 0 bases at V and 5 bases at J, leaving 2 bases unmatched. CDR3 DNA sequence: TGTGCCAGCAGTTACTCGATAGCGGGAGACAATGAGCAGTTCTTC. It specifies CASSYSIAGDNEQFF.